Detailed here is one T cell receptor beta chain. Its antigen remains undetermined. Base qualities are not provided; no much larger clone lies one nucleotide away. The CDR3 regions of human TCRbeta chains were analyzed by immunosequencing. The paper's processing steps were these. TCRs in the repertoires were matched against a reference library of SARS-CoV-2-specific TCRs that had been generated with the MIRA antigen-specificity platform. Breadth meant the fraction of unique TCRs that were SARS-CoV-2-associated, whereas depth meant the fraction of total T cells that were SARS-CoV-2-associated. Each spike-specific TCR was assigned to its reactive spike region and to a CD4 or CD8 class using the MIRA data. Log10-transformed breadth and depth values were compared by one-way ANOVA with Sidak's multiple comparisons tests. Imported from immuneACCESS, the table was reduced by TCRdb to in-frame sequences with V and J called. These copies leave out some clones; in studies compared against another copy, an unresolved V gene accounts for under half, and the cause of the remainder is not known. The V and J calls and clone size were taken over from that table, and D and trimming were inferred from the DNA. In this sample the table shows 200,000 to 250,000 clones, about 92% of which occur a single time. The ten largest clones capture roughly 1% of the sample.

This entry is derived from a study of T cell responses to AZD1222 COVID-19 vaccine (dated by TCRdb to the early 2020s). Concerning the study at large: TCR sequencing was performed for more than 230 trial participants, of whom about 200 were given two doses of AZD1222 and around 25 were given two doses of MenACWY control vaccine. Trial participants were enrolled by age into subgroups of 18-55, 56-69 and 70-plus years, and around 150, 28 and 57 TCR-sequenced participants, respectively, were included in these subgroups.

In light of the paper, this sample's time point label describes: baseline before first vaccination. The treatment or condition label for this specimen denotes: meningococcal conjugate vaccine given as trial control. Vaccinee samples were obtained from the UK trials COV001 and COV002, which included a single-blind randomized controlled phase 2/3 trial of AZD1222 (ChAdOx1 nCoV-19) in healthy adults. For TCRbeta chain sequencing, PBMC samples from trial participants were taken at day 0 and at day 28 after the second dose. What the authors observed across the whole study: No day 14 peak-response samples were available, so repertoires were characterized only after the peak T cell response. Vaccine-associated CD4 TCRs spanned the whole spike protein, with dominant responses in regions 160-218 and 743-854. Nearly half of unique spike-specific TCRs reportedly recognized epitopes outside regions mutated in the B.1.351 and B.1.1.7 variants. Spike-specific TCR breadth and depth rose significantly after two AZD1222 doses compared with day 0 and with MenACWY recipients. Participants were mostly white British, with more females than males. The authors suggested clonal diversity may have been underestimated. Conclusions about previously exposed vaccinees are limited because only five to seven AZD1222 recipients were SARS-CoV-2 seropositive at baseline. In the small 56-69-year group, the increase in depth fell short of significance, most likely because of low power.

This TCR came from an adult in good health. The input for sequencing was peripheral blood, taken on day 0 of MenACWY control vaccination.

The nucleotides read TGTGCCAGCAGCTTACGGAATTCACCCCTCCACTTT. Translated, it reads CASSLRNSPLHF. This chain joins TRBV7-9 to TRBJ1-6; confidence is insufficient to name the D gene. From a lookup of the germline V gene (reference sequence), CDR1 and CDR2 are SEHNR and FQNEAQ. From cysteine to phenylalanine, the CDR3 is 12 amino acids long. Only CDR3 DNA is held: 36 bases, read in frame from base 1. V drops 2 bases and J drops 7 bases, leaving 3 bases in between. With the portions outside the CDR3 filled from the reference TRBV7-9 and TRBJ1-6 genes, the complete variable region becomes DTGVSQNPRHKITKRGQNVTFRCDPISEHNRLYWYRQTLGQGPEFLTYFQNEAQLEKSRLLSDRFSAERPKGSFSTLEIQRTEQGDSAMYLCASSLRNSPLHFGNGTRLTVT.